This T cell receptor (beta chain) was sequenced during a study of T cell changes during pregnancy in multiple sclerosis. This clone was counted a single time. Trimming cost V 6 bases and J 0 bases, with 18 bases left between them. Germline V CDR1 and CDR2: MDHEN, SYDVKM. CDR3 length: 17 amino acids. Measured with immunoSEQ multiplex PCR; TCRdb has only the in-frame clones, and not every one. Of under 60,000 clones listed, around 92% are singletons. Specimen: CD4+ T cells from peripheral blood mononuclear cells, collected in the third trimester of pregnancy. The TCR sequence derives from a female donor with multiple sclerosis, enrolled in a pregnancy study. V gene TRBV28 combines with J gene TRBJ1-3; possible D gene TRBD1, 6 bases. CDR3 protein: CASSLGARASSGNTIYF. The CDR3 DNA is TGTGCCAGCAGCCTGGGGGCCCGGGCAAGCTCTGGAAACACCATATATTTT.